One sample yielded the 20 T cell receptor beta chains listed below, sequenced in a study of blood T cells in healthy people across ages (dated by TCRdb to about 2015). The library relied on 5' RACE. Sequenced on an Illumina HiSeq 2500. A second PCR of about 6 to 12 cycles was performed with a sample-barcoded 5' primer and a J-beta primer mix. Starting from the raw public reads, TCRdb applied fastp trimming at Q25, assembled clones with MiXCR and retained in-frame beta chains. Every distinct CDR3 protein forms one entry, paired with its most common genes and DNA. This sample comprises about 1 million distinct CDR3 sequences, more than 40% of them detected only once. The ten largest clones add up to under 20% of the sample. The specimen was blood. The receptors shown here come from a woman aged 60 to 75 in good health.

This chain connects TRBV28 to TRBJ2-1; the D call may be TRBD1 or TRBD2 (6 bases each). Germline-derived CDR1 and CDR2 are MDHEN and SYDVKM. This CDR3 has 16 amino acids. V lost 6 bases to trimming and J lost 7 bases, with 22 bases between them. The CDR3 DNA reads TGTGCCAGCAGGCCCCTCCAGGGGTTAGCGGATAATGAGCAGTTCTTC. Translated: CASRPLQGLADNEQFF.

The genes are TRBV5-1 and TRBJ1-2, with 10 bases fitting TRBD1. V shed 0 bases and J 7 bases; nucleotides not matched to a gene: 6. Per the germline V gene, CDR1 is SGHRS and CDR2 is YFSETQ. The CDR3 runs to 15 residues. CDR3 region: CASSLAGTGASGYTF. The CDR3 nucleotides are TGCGCCAGCAGCTTGGCGGGGACAGGGGCGAGTGGCTACACCTTC.

The rearrangement uses TRBV29-1 and TRBJ1-2; 8 nucleotides match TRBD1. Losses at the gene ends were 7 bases for V and 7 bases for J; bases not matched to a gene: 5. The CDR3 covers 11 residues. Germline loops: CDR1 SQVTM, CDR2 ANQGSEA. CDR3 loop: CSADRAFGYTF. CDR3 nucleotide sequence: TGCAGCGCGGACAGGGCATTTGGCTACACCTTC.

In its sample, this clonotype was seen a few times. The gene calls are TRBV7-8 and TRBJ2-7; 7 bases match TRBD2. The CDR3 runs to 16 residues. The V gene's germline CDR1 is SGHVS and CDR2 FQNEAQ. The trim removed 6 bases at V and 1 base at J, leaving 12 bases unmatched. CDR3 sequence: CASRRWGGETSYEQYF. CDR3 DNA: TGTGCCAGCAGGCGATGGGGGGGAGAAACGTCCTACGAGCAGTACTTC.

This clonotype was found a few times. V gene TRBV10-3 combines with J gene TRBJ2-7; 7 nucleotides match TRBD2. In germline, CDR1 is ENHRY, CDR2 SYGVKD. Trimming cost V 6 bases and J 5 bases; bases outside gene matches: 10. The length of the CDR3 is 14 residues. For the CDR3, the DNA is TGTGCCATCAGCGACGCGGGAGAGAGAGACGAGCAGTACTTC. Translation: CAISDAGERDEQYF.

This clonotype was found a few times. The rearrangement links TRBV6-2 or TRBV6-3 to TRBJ2-1; D may correspond to TRBD1 or TRBD2 (6 bases each). The CDR3 extends over 15 amino acids. Trimming removed 7 bases at V and 10 bases at J, with 23 bases between. The germline V gene encodes CDR1 MNHEY and CDR2 SVGEGT. The CDR3 sequence is CASTSSDYIQGEQFF. The CDR3 coding sequence is TGTGCCAGCACTTCCTCGGACTACATTCAGGGGGAGCAGTTCTTC.

The chain recombines TRBV6-2 or TRBV6-3 with TRBJ2-5; 9 nucleotides agree with TRBD2. The germline V gene has CDR1 MNHEY and CDR2 SVGEGT. With V trimmed by 2 bases and J by 1 base, 11 bases remained unmatched. The length of the CDR3 is 18 residues. The DNA of the CDR3 is TGTGCCAGCAGTTACCCTACGGGGCTAGCGGGGTCCCAAGAGACCCAGTACTTC. Translating gives CASSYPTGLAGSQETQYF.

This clonotype came up once. Just one base apart from a much larger clone, this may be a read error. J is TRBJ2-5 and V is TRBV28, with D perhaps TRBD2 (6 bases). TRBJ2-1 matches the DNA end more closely, so the J call is doubtful. CDR1 is MDHEN, CDR2 SYDVKM, per germline. This CDR3 contains 19 residues. CDR3 nucleotide sequence: TGTGCCAGCAGTTTAACGAGAGAGTCGGGGGAAGGAATTTGGGAGACCCAGTTCTTC. It yields the protein CASSLTRESGEGIWETQFF.

V is TRBV20-1 and J is TRBJ2-7; 9 bases align to TRBD2. V lost 0 bases and J lost 1; bases outside the gene matches: 4. Germline CDR1 DFQATT, CDR2 SNEGSKA (reference sequence). The CDR3 runs to 15 residues. For the CDR3, the DNA is TGCAGTGCTAGAGAGCTAGCGGGAAGGTCCTACGAGCAGTACTTC. It encodes CSARELAGRSYEQYF.

This clonotype came up a few times. An end of the junction does not agree with germline; a read error may underlie this. The chain recombines TRBV27 with TRBJ2-3; 7 bases match TRBD2. This CDR3 comprises 16 residues. Looked up from germline, CDR1 is MNHEY and CDR2 is SMNVEV (reference sequence). The CDR3 here is CASRLSPTSRTDTQYF. The CDR3, as DNA: TGTGCCAGCAGATTATCGCCGACTAGCCGCACAGATACGCAGTATTTT.

About this clonotype itself: The junction does not match germline at one end; this may be a read error. This chain uses TRBV10-3 with TRBJ1-4; D gene ambiguous. CDR3 size: 13 residues. Germline-derived CDR1 and CDR2 are ENHRY and SYGVKD. CDR3: CAISDRENGKLFF. The CDR3 DNA follows: TGTGCCATCAGTGACAGAGAGAATGGAAAACTGTTTTTT.

The chain joins TRBV3-1 to TRBJ2-7; D call uncertain. The last part of the DNA fits TRBJ2-5 better; the J call may be wrong. Germline lookup yields CDR1 LGHDT and CDR2 YNNKEL (reference sequence). This CDR3 has 13 residues. CDR3 amino acids: CASSQEGLGTQYF. In DNA, the CDR3 is TGTGCCAGCAGCCAAGAAGGTCTTGGGACCCAGTACTTC.

This clonotype came up a few times. CDR3 amino acids: CATSPGANVLTF. Here the CDR3 DNA reads TGTGCCACCTCTCCAGGGGCCAACGTCCTGACTTTC. The chain joins TRBV27 to TRBJ2-6; D remains unclear. The germline CDR1 and CDR2 sequences are MNHEY and SMNVEV (reference sequence). The CDR3 contains 12 residues. Trimming removed 10 bases from V and 4 bases from J, with 8 bases in between.

This clonotype is a singleton in its sample. J is TRBJ1-2 and V is TRBV5-6; D unresolved. Trimming took off 1 base at V and 7 bases at J, with 17 bases between the two ends. The CDR3 is 15 residues long. Germline CDR1 SGHDT, CDR2 YYEEEE. CDR3 residues: CASSLSETDIGGYTF. CDR3 bases: TGTGCCAGCAGCTTGTCCGAGACGGATATTGGTGGCTACACCTTC.

The chain has TRBV6-1 and TRBJ2-1; D possibly corresponds to TRBD1 (5 bases). V shed 4 bases and J shed 6 bases, with 16 bases lying between them. The CDR3 extends over 15 amino acids. Per germline, CDR1 MNHNS and CDR2 SASEGT. CDR3 sequence (DNA): TGTGCCAGCAGTGGACAGTTAGGACCGTCCAATGAGCAGTTCTTC. Protein product: CASSGQLGPSNEQFF.

The table lists this clonotype with a few counts. The chain employs TRBV10-3 and TRBJ2-1; TRBD2 matches 10 bases. CDR3 length: 14 amino acids. After removal of 2 bases from V and 8 bases from J, the junction contained 3 bases not matched to a gene. Germline-derived CDR1 and CDR2 are ENHRY and SYGVKD. The CDR3 here is CAISELAGEDEQFF. Here the CDR3 DNA reads TGTGCCATCAGTGAGCTAGCGGGAGAGGATGAGCAGTTCTTC.

This chain connects TRBV11-2 to TRBJ2-1; 7 bases line up with TRBD1. V shed 5 bases and J 2 bases; nucleotides not matched to a gene: 9. In germline, CDR1 is SGHAT, CDR2 FQNNGV. The CDR3 length is 16 residues. The CDR3 region is CASSRTRGNTYNEQFF. The CDR3 DNA follows: TGTGCCAGCAGCCGGACCAGGGGGAATACCTACAATGAGCAGTTCTTC.

This chain connects TRBV21-1 to TRBJ2-3; TRBD1 was called by the table and not checked on the DNA. TRBV21-1 is deemed a pseudogene. The CDR3 spans 16 residues. The CDR3 spells CARKPYRGGGTDTQYF. CDR3 nucleotide sequence: TGTGCCAGAAAACCGTACAGGGGTGGGGGCACAGATACGCAGTATTTT.

The rearrangement uses TRBV20-1 and TRBJ2-3, with 7 bases fitting TRBD2. Germline V lookup: CDR1 DFQATT, CDR2 SNEGSKA (reference sequence). The trim removed 6 bases at V and 4 bases at J, leaving 19 bases unmatched. The CDR3 contains 17 residues. CDR3 nucleotide sequence: TGCAGTGCCCCTAGGGAGGGGAGGGCTTTTTCCCCAGATACGCAGTATTTT. This gives the protein CSAPREGRAFSPDTQYF.

The chain is built from TRBV18 and TRBJ2-7; 7 bases line up with TRBD2. Losses at the gene ends were 3 bases for V and 3 bases for J; bases not matched to a gene: 14. Germline-derived CDR1 and CDR2 are KGHSH and LQKENI. CDR3 length equals 17 residues. The CDR3 spells CASSPLQRQWEGYEQYF. The CDR3 bases are TGTGCCAGCTCACCTTTACAGCGGCAATGGGAGGGCTACGAGCAGTACTTC. The full variable domain, rest sourced from reference TRBV18 and TRBJ2-7, is NAGVMQNPRHLVRRRGQEARLRCSPMKGHSHVYWYRQLPEEGLKFMVYLQKENIIDESGMPKERFSAEFPKEGPSILRIQQVVRGDSAAYFCASSPLQRQWEGYEQYFGPGTRLTVT.